This T cell receptor (beta chain) was identified in a study of T cell repertoires in cytomegalovirus infection. Study summary: Carrying CMV and the relevant HLA type showed in public TCR beta signatures. Study conclusions and caveats: The study found HLA-C-restricted CMV-specific TCR beta clonotypes dominating the ex vivo response. The cumulative frequency of public TCR beta families distinguished individuals who carried CMV together with the relevant HLA.

Comments on this clonotype: Antigen unknown.

TCRdb re-derived calls from the reads in MiXCR, one entry per CDR3 protein. This table holds about 450,000 distinct CDR3 sequences, approximately 33% found once. The germline V gene has CDR1 SGHDT and CDR2 YYEEEE. CDR3 length equals 14 residues. V lost 1 base to trimming and J lost 3 bases, with 10 bases between them. The rearrangement links TRBV5-6 to TRBJ1-2, with D perhaps TRBD1 (6 bases). This receptor was identified in a human donor in good health (CMV status not recorded). Some clones in this sample may be carry-over from other donors' samples. The material sequenced was PBMCs. This chain's CDR3 is CASSLRGADYGYTF. The CDR3 coding sequence is TGTGCCAGCAGCTTGAGGGGGGCAGACTATGGCTACACCTTC.